The clone carrying this T cell receptor (beta chain) was detected only once. The antigen is not known. Nucleic acids came from premalignant or tumor cells enriched by macro-dissection. This sample stems from a study of immune evolution from preneoplasia to lung adenocarcinoma. Study conclusions and caveats: Later-stage lesions appeared to have more T cells, more diversity, less clonality. From normal lung to invasive adenocarcinoma, top clone frequencies appeared to decrease.

TCRdb's copy holds only in-frame clones and misses some; the assay was immunoSEQ multiplex PCR. Altogether approximately 4,700 clones are present, 60% to 85% being singletons, with the ten largest covering less than 9%. CDR1 is ENHRY, CDR2 SYGVKD, per germline. The CDR3 runs 14 residues. Trimming took off 6 bases at V and 3 bases at J, with 15 bases between the two ends. The receptor's source is a person aged 55-85 years with lung adenocarcinoma. Sequencing used FFPE lung adenocarcinoma in situ tissue. The chain joins TRBV10-3 to TRBJ2-7; D remains ambiguous. This CDR3 reads CAIRAITQSYEQYF. Here the CDR3 DNA reads TGTGCCATCAGGGCCATTACGCAGAGCTACGAGCAGTACTTC.